Listed below are T cell receptor beta chains from one sample, sequenced in a study of T cell responses to AZD1222 COVID-19 vaccine. The data were produced by immunoSEQ multiplex PCR, yet TCRdb's version contains in-frame clones alone and is incomplete. Of around 170,000 clones listed, over 75% are singletons. The input for sequencing was peripheral blood, taken on day 0 of AZD1222 vaccination. Receptor source: an adult in good health. Each CDR3 is given with its conserved first and last residue. Each record gives: J gene, V gene, clone size, D gene, CDR3 protein, CDR3 DNA. The D gene is left open where the match is weak. Where a row states a size, it is once, few, many or the class of an expanded clone; other rows omit it.

J: TRBJ1-5; V: TRBV5-1; size: .; D: .; CDR3: CASSLWAGNQPQHF; DNA: TGCGCCAGCAGCTTGTGGGCAGGTAATCAGCCCCAGCATTTT
J: TRBJ2-6; V: TRBV5-6; size: once; D: TRBD1; CDR3: CASSLLGRGSGANVLTF; DNA: TGTGCCAGCAGCTTGCTTGGCAGGGGGTCTGGGGCCAACGTCCTGACTTTC
J: TRBJ2-5; V: TRBV4-3; size: once; D: .; CDR3: CASSQASQPETQYF; DNA: TGCGCCAGCAGCCAAGCTTCACAGCCGGAGACCCAGTACTTC
J: TRBJ1-2; V: TRBV3-1/TRBV3-2; size: .; D: .; CDR3: CASSQTVNYGYTF; DNA: TGTGCCAGCAGCCAGACAGTCAACTATGGCTACACCTTC
J: TRBJ1-6; V: TRBV6-5; size: .; D: TRBD1; CDR3: CASKWDSNSPLHF; DNA: TGTGCCAGCAAATGGGACAGCAATTCACCCCTCCACTTT
J: TRBJ2-7; V: TRBV2; size: .; D: TRBD1; CDR3: CASSSDRKKMQYF; DNA: TGTGCCAGCAGTTCGGACAGGAAAAAGATGCAGTACTTC
J: TRBJ2-5; V: TRBV9; size: .; D: .; CDR3: CASSGSNREYQETQYF; DNA: TGTGCCAGCAGCGGATCAAACAGGGAATACCAAGAGACCCAGTACTTC
J: TRBJ2-3; V: TRBV28; size: .; D: TRBD2; CDR3: CASSWRSGGGETDTQYF; DNA: TGTGCCAGCAGTTGGAGGAGTGGCGGGGGAGAAACAGATACGCAGTATTTT
J: TRBJ1-2; V: TRBV7-2; size: .; D: TRBD1; CDR3: CASSLGGYRGVYGYTF; DNA: TGTGCCAGCAGCTTAGGAGGTTACAGGGGGGTTTATGGCTACACCTTC
J: TRBJ2-3; V: TRBV3-1/TRBV3-2; size: .; D: .; CDR3: CASSQAIRGDTQYF; DNA: TGTGCCAGCAGCCAAGCAATTAGGGGTGATACGCAGTATTTT
J: TRBJ2-2; V: TRBV24-1; size: .; D: TRBD1; CDR3: CATMTGITGELFF; DNA: TGTGCCACCATGACAGGGATCACCGGGGAGCTGTTTTTT
J: TRBJ2-7; V: TRBV4-1; size: .; D: .; CDR3: CASSQDPASADYEQYF; DNA: TGCGCCAGCAGCCAAGACCCGGCTAGCGCCGACTACGAGCAGTACTTC
J: TRBJ1-1; V: TRBV10-3; size: once; D: .; CDR3: CAIGDSPSTEAFF; DNA: TGTGCCATCGGCGACAGCCCGAGCACTGAAGCTTTCTTT
J: TRBJ2-3; V: TRBV30; size: .; D: .; CDR3: CAWSVLHTQYF; DNA: TGTGCCTGGAGTGTACTCCATACGCAGTATTTT
J: TRBJ1-1; V: TRBV6-5; size: once; D: TRBD1; CDR3: CASSYSKGANTEAFF; DNA: TGTGCCAGCAGTTACTCTAAGGGGGCGAACACTGAAGCTTTCTTT
J: TRBJ2-5; V: TRBV5-1; size: .; D: .; CDR3: CASSLGTPGRETQYF; DNA: TGCGCCAGCAGCCTCGGGACGCCGGGACGAGAGACCCAGTACTTC
J: TRBJ1-1; V: TRBV2; size: .; D: TRBD1; CDR3: CASSVSLDRGQTEAIF; DNA: TGTGCCAGCAGTGTGAGCTTGGACAGGGGGCAGACTGAAGCTATCTTT
J: TRBJ2-7; V: TRBV28; size: .; D: .; CDR3: CASSLASSYEQYF; DNA: TGTGCCAGCAGTTTAGCCAGCTCCTACGAGCAGTACTTC
J: TRBJ1-5; V: TRBV6-1; size: .; D: TRBD1; CDR3: CASSETRQGLSNQPQHF; DNA: TGTGCCAGCAGTGAAACGAGACAGGGCCTTAGCAATCAGCCCCAGCATTTT
J: TRBJ1-2; V: TRBV3-1/TRBV3-2; size: .; D: TRBD1; CDR3: CASSHLGQARYHTF; DNA: TGTGCCAGCAGCCATCTGGGACAGGCTAGGTATCACACCTTC
J: TRBJ1-6; V: TRBV5-1; size: .; D: TRBD1; CDR3: CASSQGDRVSPLHF; DNA: TGCGCCAGCAGCCAAGGGGACAGGGTTTCACCCCTCCACTTT
J: TRBJ1-6; V: TRBV27; size: .; D: .; CDR3: CASSLGRIGRSYNSPLHF; DNA: TGTGCCAGCAGTTTAGGGCGAATCGGTCGCTCCTATAATTCACCCCTCCACTTT
J: TRBJ2-5; V: TRBV18; size: .; D: TRBD1; CDR3: CASSTWDSSQETQYF; DNA: TGTGCCAGCTCAACGTGGGACAGCTCTCAAGAGACCCAGTACTTC
J: TRBJ1-1; V: TRBV19; size: .; D: .; CDR3: CASTLGPTSTEAFF; DNA: TGTGCCAGTACTTTGGGTCCTACTAGCACTGAAGCTTTCTTT
J: TRBJ1-3; V: TRBV7-2; size: .; D: .; CDR3: CASSYGTPSGNTIYF; DNA: TGTGCCAGCAGCTATGGGACTCCCTCTGGAAACACCATATATTTT
J: TRBJ2-3; V: TRBV6-5; size: .; D: TRBD2; CDR3: CASSTSGGADTQYF; DNA: TGTGCCAGCAGCACTAGCGGGGGGGCAGATACGCAGTATTTT
J: TRBJ2-7; V: TRBV29-1; size: .; D: .; CDR3: CSVLVRVHEQYF; DNA: TGCAGCGTTCTAGTCAGGGTCCACGAGCAGTACTTC
J: TRBJ1-2; V: TRBV9; size: .; D: TRBD1; CDR3: CASSLNLRGKRDGYTF; DNA: TGTGCCAGCAGCCTGAACCTCAGGGGGAAAAGGGATGGCTACACCTTC
J: TRBJ1-1; V: TRBV28; size: .; D: TRBD1; CDR3: CASSDPPGTGLGAFF; DNA: TGTGCCAGCAGTGATCCCCCCGGGACAGGGTTGGGTGCTTTCTTT
J: TRBJ2-4; V: TRBV27; size: .; D: TRBD1; CDR3: CASSSLRTGFTPYEHLAKNIQYF; DNA: TGTGCCAGCAGTTCCCTCAGGACAGGTTTTACACCCTACGAACATTTAGCCAAAAACATTCAGTACTTC
J: TRBJ1-3; V: TRBV7-2; size: .; D: .; CDR3: CASSLGGGNTIYF; DNA: TGTGCCAGCAGCTTAGGAGGCGGAAACACCATATATTTT
J: TRBJ2-1; V: TRBV12-3/TRBV12-4; size: .; D: .; CDR3: CASSLSHNEQFF; DNA: TGTGCCAGCAGTTTAAGTCACAATGAGCAGTTCTTC
J: TRBJ2-5; V: TRBV11-2; size: .; D: TRBD2; CDR3: CASSQGLAGNQETQYF; DNA: TGTGCCAGCAGCCAGGGACTAGCGGGGAACCAAGAGACCCAGTACTTC
J: TRBJ2-1; V: TRBV28; size: .; D: TRBD1; CDR3: CASSQTPGQGSNEQFF; DNA: TGTGCCAGCAGTCAAACCCCGGGACAGGGATCGAATGAGCAGTTCTTC
J: TRBJ2-5; V: TRBV14; size: .; D: .; CDR3: CASSQARGGIQETQYF; DNA: TGTGCCAGCAGCCAAGCCCGTGGTGGGATCCAAGAGACCCAGTACTTC
J: TRBJ1-2; V: TRBV30; size: .; D: .; CDR3: CAWSESWQAPSNYGYTF; DNA: TGTGCCTGGAGTGAGTCGTGGCAGGCCCCTTCTAACTATGGCTACACCTTC
J: TRBJ2-3; V: TRBV2; size: .; D: .; CDR3: CASRTTGDTQYF; DNA: TGTGCCAGCAGGACTACTGGAGATACGCAGTATTTT
J: TRBJ1-1; V: TRBV11-2; size: .; D: .; CDR3: CASGGTEAFF; DNA: TGTGCCAGCGGGGGCACTGAAGCTTTCTTT
J: TRBJ1-2; V: TRBV4-1; size: .; D: TRBD1; CDR3: CASSQDRDAGGGYGYTF; DNA: TGCGCCAGCAGCCAAGATCGGGACGCAGGGGGTGGCTATGGCTACACCTTC
J: TRBJ2-7; V: TRBV6-6; size: .; D: .; CDR3: CASSQVGPGAYEQYF; DNA: TGTGCCAGCAGTCAGGTGGGGCCAGGGGCCTACGAGCAGTACTTC
J: TRBJ2-3; V: TRBV28; size: .; D: .; CDR3: CASSIGGNTDTQYF; DNA: TGTGCCAGCAGTATAGGGGGTAACACAGATACGCAGTATTTT
J: TRBJ2-1; V: TRBV27; size: .; D: TRBD2; CDR3: CASSGAGAYNEQFF; DNA: TGTGCCAGCAGTGGAGCGGGGGCATACAATGAGCAGTTCTTC
J: TRBJ1-5; V: TRBV12-5; size: .; D: .; CDR3: CASGLVRSGAAFNDVDQPQHF; DNA: TGTGCTAGTGGTTTGGTACGAAGCGGGGCAGCCTTCAACGATGTGGATCAGCCCCAGCATTTT
J: TRBJ2-5; V: TRBV21-1; size: .; D: .; CDR3: CASSNQVNRQETQYF; DNA: TGTGCCAGCAGCAACCAGGTGAATCGCCAAGAGACCCAGTACTTC
J: TRBJ1-1; V: TRBV5-8; size: .; D: TRBD1; CDR3: CASSSGTGVWTEAFF; DNA: TGTGCCAGCAGTTCCGGGACAGGGGTATGGACTGAAGCTTTCTTT
J: TRBJ2-3; V: TRBV15; size: .; D: TRBD2; CDR3: CATSRAASGASYTQYF; DNA: TGTGCCACCAGCAGAGCGGCTAGCGGGGCCTCGTATACGCAGTATTTT
J: TRBJ2-7; V: TRBV5-1; size: .; D: TRBD2; CDR3: CASSSSAGGNSEQYF; DNA: TGCGCCAGCAGCTCCTCAGCGGGGGGAAACTCGGAGCAGTACTTC
J: TRBJ1-4; V: TRBV3-1/TRBV3-2; size: .; D: .; CDR3: CASSQEGTDNEKLFF; DNA: TGTGCCAGCAGCCAAGAGGGGACGGATAATGAAAAACTGTTTTTT
J: TRBJ2-7; V: TRBV3-1/TRBV3-2; size: once; D: TRBD1; CDR3: CASSQRPMGTGRYEQYF; DNA: TGTGCCAGCAGCCAAAGGCCAATGGGGACAGGGCGTTACGAGCAGTACTTC
J: TRBJ1-2; V: TRBV15; size: .; D: .; CDR3: CATSRDLTTPGYTF; DNA: TGTGCCACCAGCAGAGACTTGACAACCCCTGGCTACACCTTC
J: TRBJ1-5; V: TRBV24-1; size: once; D: TRBD1; CDR3: CATSDPQGAPNQPQHF; DNA: TGTGCCACCAGTGATCCACAGGGGGCGCCCAATCAGCCCCAGCATTTT
J: TRBJ1-1; V: TRBV19; size: .; D: .; CDR3: CASNGNAAVNTEAFF; DNA: TGTGCCAGTAACGGCAATGCAGCAGTAAACACTGAAGCTTTCTTT
J: TRBJ1-2; V: TRBV5-6; size: .; D: TRBD1; CDR3: CASSLTGTGIINYGYTF; DNA: TGTGCCAGCAGCTTAACCGGGACAGGGATTATTAACTATGGCTACACCTTC
J: TRBJ1-1; V: TRBV28; size: few; D: .; CDR3: CASSRPQGNTEAFF; DNA: TGTGCCAGCAGCCGGCCGCAGGGGAACACTGAAGCTTTCTTT
J: TRBJ1-5; V: TRBV30; size: .; D: .; CDR3: CAWTPGSGNQPQHF; DNA: TGTGCCTGGACCCCAGGGTCGGGCAATCAGCCCCAGCATTTT
J: TRBJ1-6; V: TRBV27; size: .; D: .; CDR3: CASSTSQGFRSPLHF; DNA: TGTGCCAGCAGTACATCCCAGGGCTTCAGGTCACCCCTCCACTTT
J: TRBJ1-1; V: TRBV4-1; size: .; D: .; CDR3: CASSHPQAAEAFF; DNA: TGCGCCAGCAGCCACCCCCAAGCCGCTGAAGCTTTCTTT
J: TRBJ2-7; V: TRBV28; size: .; D: TRBD2; CDR3: CASRAGLAGPYEQYF; DNA: TGTGCCAGCAGGGCCGGACTAGCGGGGCCCTACGAGCAGTACTTC
J: TRBJ2-3; V: TRBV7-2; size: .; D: .; CDR3: CASSLQGGGNTQYF; DNA: TGTGCCAGCAGCTTGCAGGGGGGTGGAAATACGCAGTATTTT
J: TRBJ1-1; V: TRBV28; size: .; D: .; CDR3: CASSPPLGGGKAFF; DNA: TGTGCCAGCAGTCCCCCCTTGGGGGGAGGAAAAGCTTTCTTT